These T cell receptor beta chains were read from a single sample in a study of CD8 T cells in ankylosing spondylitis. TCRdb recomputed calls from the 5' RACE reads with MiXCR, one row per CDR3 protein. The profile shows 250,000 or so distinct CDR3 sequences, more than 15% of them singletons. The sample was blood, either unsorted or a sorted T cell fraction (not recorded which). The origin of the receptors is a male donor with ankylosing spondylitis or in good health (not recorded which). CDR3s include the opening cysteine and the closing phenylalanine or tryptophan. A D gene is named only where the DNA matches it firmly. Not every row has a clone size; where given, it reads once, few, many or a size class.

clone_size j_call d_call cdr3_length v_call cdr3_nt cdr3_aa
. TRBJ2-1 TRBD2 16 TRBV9 TGTGCCAGCAGCCCCGTGACTAGCCTCACCTACAATGAGCAGTTCTTC CASSPVTSLTYNEQFF
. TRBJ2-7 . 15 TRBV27 TGTGCCAGCAGCAACTACGGGAGTAGGTCCTACGAGCAGTACTTC CASSNYGSRSYEQYF
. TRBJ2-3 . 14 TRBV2 TGTGCCAGCATCGTTCGGGACTGGCCGGATACGCAGTATTTT CASIVRDWPDTQYF
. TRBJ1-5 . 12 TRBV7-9 TGTGCCAGCAGCTCTGAGGCTCAGCCCCAGCATTTT CASSSEAQPQHF
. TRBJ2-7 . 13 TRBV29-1 TGCAGCGTTGGTAGCGATACCTCCTACGAGCAGTACTTC CSVGSDTSYEQYF
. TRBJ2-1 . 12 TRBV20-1 TGCAGTGCTAGAGATTTCCCCAATGAGCAGTTCTTC CSARDFPNEQFF
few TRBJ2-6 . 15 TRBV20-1 TGCAGTGCTAGAGGGCCGGACTCTGGGGCCAACGTCCTGACTTTC CSARGPDSGANVLTF
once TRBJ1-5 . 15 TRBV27 TGTGCCAGCAGTCTAACAGGAGTCGGCAATCAGCCCCAGCATTTT CASSLTGVGNQPQHF
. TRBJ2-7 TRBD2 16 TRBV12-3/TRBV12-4 TGTGCCAGCAGTTTTTCTGCGGGAGTGATGAGCTACGAGCAGTACTTC CASSFSAGVMSYEQYF
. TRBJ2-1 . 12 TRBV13 TGTGCCAGCAGCTTTAGTGTTAATGAGCAGTTCTTC CASSFSVNEQFF
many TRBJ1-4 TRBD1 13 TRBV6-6 TGTGCCAGCAGCCTAATAACCCGGACAGGGTGGATTTTT CASSLITRTGWIF
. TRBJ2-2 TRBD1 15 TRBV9 TGTGCCAGCAGCGACAGACAGGGGGCAGGCGGGGAGCTGTTTTTT CASSDRQGAGGELFF
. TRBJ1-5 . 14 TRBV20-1 TGCAGTGTTCCCGACAGAGACTTCAATCAGCCCCAGCATTTT CSVPDRDFNQPQHF
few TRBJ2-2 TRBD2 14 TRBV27 TGTGCCAGCAGTCCCAATAGCGGGAGCGGGGAGCTGTTTTTT CASSPNSGSGELFF
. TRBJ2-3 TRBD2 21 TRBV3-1 TGTGCCAGCAGCCAAGATCCCGTGACTAGCGGGAGGCCCCTCGGCACAGATACGCAGTATTTT CASSQDPVTSGRPLGTDTQYF
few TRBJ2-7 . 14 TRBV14 TGTGCCAGCAGCCCACAGGGTTCCAACTACGAGCAGTACTTC CASSPQGSNYEQYF
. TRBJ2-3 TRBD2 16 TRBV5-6 TGTGCCAGCAGCTCTTCACTAGCGGGAGGGCCAGATACGCAGTATTTT CASSSSLAGGPDTQYF
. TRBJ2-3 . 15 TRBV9 TGTGCCAGCAGCGCCCGACGGGGGATCACAGATACGCAGTATTTT CASSARRGITDTQYF
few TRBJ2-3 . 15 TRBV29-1 TGCAGCGCCGACCGAGGGGGGCAGAACACAGATACGCAGTATTTT CSADRGGQNTDTQYF
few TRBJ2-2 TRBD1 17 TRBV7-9 TGTGCCAGCAGCCCGGGGACAGGGCCGTTTCTCCCCGGGGAGCTGTTTTTT CASSPGTGPFLPGELFF
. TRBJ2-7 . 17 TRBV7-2 TGTGCCAGCAGCCCCGAACCGACCCATCTAGCGAGGCACGAGCAGTACTTC CASSPEPTHLARHEQYF
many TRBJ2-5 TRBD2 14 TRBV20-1 TGCAGTGCTAGAGAGGGGCGGGAGTTGGAGACCCAGTACTTC CSAREGRELETQYF
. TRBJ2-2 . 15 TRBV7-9 TGTGCCAGCAGCTTCGCTAGCCGGAACACCGGGGAGCTGTTTTTT CASSFASRNTGELFF
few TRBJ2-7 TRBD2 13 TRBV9 TGTGCCAGCAGCGTACGGGCTAGCGGGATGAAGTACTTC CASSVRASGMKYF
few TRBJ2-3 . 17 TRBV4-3 TGCGCCAGCAGCCAAGATTTTTCAGGGGTGGGCACAGATACGCAGTATTTT CASSQDFSGVGTDTQYF
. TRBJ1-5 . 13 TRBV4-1 TGCGCCAGCAGCCAATTGGGGGAACAGCCCCAGCATTTT CASSQLGEQPQHF
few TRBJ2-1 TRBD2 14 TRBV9 TGTGCCAGCAGCGTGCAAGGGCGGGAGTATGAGCAGTTCTTC CASSVQGREYEQFF
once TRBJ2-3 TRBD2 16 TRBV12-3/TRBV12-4 TGTGCCAGCAGTTCCCTCGGGACTAGCGGGAGAGATACGCAGTATTTT CASSSLGTSGRDTQYF
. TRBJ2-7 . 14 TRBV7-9 TGTGCCAGCAGCCTCTCTTACAGGGACCACGAGCAGTACTTC CASSLSYRDHEQYF
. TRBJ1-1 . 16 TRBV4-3 TGCGCCAGCAGCCAAGACTGGGGGGGTCGGAGCACTGAAGCTTTCTTT CASSQDWGGRSTEAFF
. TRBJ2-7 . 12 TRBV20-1 TGCAGTGTGTTCCTCCCGATCGGCGAGCAGTACTTC CSVFLPIGEQYF
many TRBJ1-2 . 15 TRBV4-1 TGCGCCAGCAGCCAAGATTGGTGGCAGGTCTATGGCTACACCTTC CASSQDWWQVYGYTF
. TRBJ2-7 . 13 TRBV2 TGTGCCAGCAGTGAAGCGCCGAACTACGAGCAGTACTTC CASSEAPNYEQYF
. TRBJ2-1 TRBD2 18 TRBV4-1 TGCGCCAGCAGCCAAGTTACAACTAGCGGGAGGGACTCGAATGAGCAGTTCTTC CASSQVTTSGRDSNEQFF
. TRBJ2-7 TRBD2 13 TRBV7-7 TGTGCTTGCAGCCCGGGACTAGCCTACGAGCAGTACTTC CACSPGLAYEQYF
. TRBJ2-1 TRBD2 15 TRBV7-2 TGTGCCAGCAGCCCTATAACTAGCGACTACAATGAGCAGTTCTTC CASSPITSDYNEQFF
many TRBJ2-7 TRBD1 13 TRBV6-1 TGTGCCAGTAATACCGCAGGGGGCCACGAGCAGTACTTC CASNTAGGHEQYF
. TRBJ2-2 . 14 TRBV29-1 TGCAGCGTTGAGAGGCGGCTGAACACCGGGGAGCTGTTTTTT CSVERRLNTGELFF
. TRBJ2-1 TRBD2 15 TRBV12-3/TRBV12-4 TGTGTTAGCAGTTCCCGACTAGCGGTCTACAATGAGCAGTTCTTC CVSSSRLAVYNEQFF
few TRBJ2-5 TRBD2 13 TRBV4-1 TGCGCCAGCAGAGGACTAGACCAAGAGACCCAGTACTTC CASRGLDQETQYF
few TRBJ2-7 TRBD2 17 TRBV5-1 TGCGCCAGCAGCTTTGGGGGACTAGCGGGAGATTTCCACGAGCAGTACTTC CASSFGGLAGDFHEQYF
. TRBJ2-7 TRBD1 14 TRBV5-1 TGCGCCAGCAGCCCGACAGGGATTTCCTACGAGCAGTACTTC CASSPTGISYEQYF
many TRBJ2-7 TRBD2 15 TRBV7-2 TGTGCCAGCAGCTTAGGGGTAGCGGGAAGCTACGAGCAGTACTTC CASSLGVAGSYEQYF
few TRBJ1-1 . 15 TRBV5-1 TGCGCCAGCAGCTTGGTTTCGGGGGTGAACACTGAAGCTTTCTTT CASSLVSGVNTEAFF
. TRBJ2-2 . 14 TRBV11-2 TGTGCCAGCAGCTCCGCGGGCGGGATCGGGGAGCTGTTTTTT CASSSAGGIGELFF
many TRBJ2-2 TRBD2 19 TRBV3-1 TGTGCCAGCAGCCAAGTGGGACTAGCGGGAGGGCCGAGGACCGGGGAGCTGTTTTTT CASSQVGLAGGPRTGELFF
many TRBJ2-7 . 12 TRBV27 TGTGCCAGCAGTCCACACCTCGGAGAGCAGTACTTC CASSPHLGEQYF
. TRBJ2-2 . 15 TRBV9 TGTGCCAGCAGCGTAGACGGGAGTGTCACCGGGGAGCTGTTTTTT CASSVDGSVTGELFF
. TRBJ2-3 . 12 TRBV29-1 TGCAGCGTTAAGGAGGTCACAGATACGCAGTATTTT CSVKEVTDTQYF
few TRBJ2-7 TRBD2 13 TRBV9 TGTGCCAGCAGCGTCGAGCGGGAGAGCGAGCAGTACTTC CASSVERESEQYF
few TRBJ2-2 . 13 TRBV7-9 TGTGCCAGCAGCCGAGGCGTCTCCGGGGAGCTGTTTTTT CASSRGVSGELFF
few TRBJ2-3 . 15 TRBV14 TGTGCCAGCAGCCCCCACGCAGTCTCCACAGATACGCAGTATTTT CASSPHAVSTDTQYF
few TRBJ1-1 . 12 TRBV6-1 TGTGCCAGCAGTGAAAGCCGGCTTGAAGCTTTCTTT CASSESRLEAFF
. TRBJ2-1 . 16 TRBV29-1 TGCAGCGTTGAAGATCGACAGTTTAGCTCCTACAATGAGCAGTTCTTC CSVEDRQFSSYNEQFF
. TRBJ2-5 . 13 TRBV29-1 TGCAGCGTCCCATCGGGCTTGGCGGGGACCCAGTACTTC CSVPSGLAGTQYF
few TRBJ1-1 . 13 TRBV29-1 TGCAGCTTACGGGGGGAGTTGAACACTGAAGCTTTCTTT CSLRGELNTEAFF
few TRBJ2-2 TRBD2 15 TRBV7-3 TGTGCCAGCAGCCAACTAGCGTCGAACACCGGGGAGCTGTTTTTT CASSQLASNTGELFF
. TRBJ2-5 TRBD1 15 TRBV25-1 TGTGCCAGCAGTGGAGGGACAGGGGTCGGTGAGACCCAGTACTTC CASSGGTGVGETQYF
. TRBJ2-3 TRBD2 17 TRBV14 TGTGCCAGCAGCCAAGAATTAAGCGGGAGTCTCACAGATACGCAGTATTTT CASSQELSGSLTDTQYF